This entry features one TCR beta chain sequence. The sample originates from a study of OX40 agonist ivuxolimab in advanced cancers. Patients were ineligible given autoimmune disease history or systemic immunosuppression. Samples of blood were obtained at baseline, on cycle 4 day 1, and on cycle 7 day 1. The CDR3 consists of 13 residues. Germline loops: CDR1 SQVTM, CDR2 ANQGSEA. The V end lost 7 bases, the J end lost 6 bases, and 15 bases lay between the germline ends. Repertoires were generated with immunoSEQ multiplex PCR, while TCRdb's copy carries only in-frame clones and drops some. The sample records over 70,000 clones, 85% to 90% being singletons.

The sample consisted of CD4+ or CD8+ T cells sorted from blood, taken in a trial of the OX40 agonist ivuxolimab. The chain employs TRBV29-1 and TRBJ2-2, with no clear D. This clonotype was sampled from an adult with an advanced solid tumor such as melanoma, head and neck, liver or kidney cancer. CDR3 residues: CSGKNLGPGELFF. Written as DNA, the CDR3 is TGCAGCGGGAAAAATCTAGGACCCGGGGAGCTGTTTTTT.